A selection of T cell receptor beta chains follows, all from one sample in a study of blood T cell repertoires in COVID-19. Assay: immunoSEQ multiplex PCR; the TCRdb copy retains only in-frame clones and omits some. This table holds about 150,000 clones, 80% found once. The sample comprised peripheral blood. These receptors originate from a man in his sixties with acute or convalescent COVID-19. Each CDR3 is given with its conserved first and last residue. D genes are given only for firm matches. Clone size is not always given. Where it is, it says once, few, many or a class for expanded clones.

CASSLRGGPETQYF,TGTGCCAGCAGCTTACGGGGGGGCCCAGAGACCCAGTACTTC,TRBV5-4,TRBJ2-5,TRBD2,NA
CAIKAGTGLEISPLHF,TGTGCCATCAAAGCTGGGACAGGGCTGGAGATCTCACCCCTCCACTTT,TRBV10-3,TRBJ1-6,TRBD1,few
CASSVGSVLGNTIYF,TGTGCCAGCAGCGTAGGTTCCGTGTTAGGAAACACCATATATTTT,TRBV9,TRBJ1-3,NA,NA
CASSRTGRNQPQHF,TGTGCCAGCAGTCGGACAGGGCGGAATCAGCCCCAGCATTTT,TRBV6-5,TRBJ1-5,TRBD1,NA
CASSVDQGNTEAFF,TGTGCCAGCAGCGTAGATCAGGGAAACACTGAAGCTTTCTTT,TRBV9,TRBJ1-1,NA,NA
CASSLLGNYGYTF,TGTGCCAGCAGTTTACTGGGCAACTATGGCTACACCTTC,TRBV12-3/TRBV12-4,TRBJ1-2,NA,NA
CAIKAQRGNNEQFF,TGTGCCATCAAAGCCCAGCGGGGGAACAATGAGCAGTTCTTC,TRBV10-3,TRBJ2-1,TRBD2,NA
CASSYPTTGGYNEQFF,TGTGCCAGCAGTTACCCAACGACGGGGGGGTACAATGAGCAGTTCTTC,TRBV6-5,TRBJ2-1,TRBD2,NA
CASSVVDRPRNTIYF,TGTGCCAGCAGCGTAGTAGACAGGCCCAGAAACACCATATATTTT,TRBV9,TRBJ1-3,NA,few
CASSPTTATNEKLFF,TGTGCCAGCAGCCCGACAACTGCAACTAATGAAAAACTGTTTTTT,TRBV6-5,TRBJ1-4,NA,NA
CASSSGGRNTEAFF,TGTGCCAGCAGCTCCGGGGGAAGAAACACTGAAGCTTTCTTT,TRBV7-9,TRBJ1-1,NA,once
CASSPGQNTGELFF,TGTGCCAGCAGCCCTGGACAGAACACCGGGGAGCTGTTTTTT,TRBV9,TRBJ2-2,NA,NA
CASSAGGFSYGYTF,TGTGCCAGTAGTGCAGGGGGATTCAGCTATGGCTACACCTTC,TRBV19,TRBJ1-2,TRBD1,NA
CASSNRGLGEAFF,TGTGCCAGCAGCAACAGGGGGCTGGGTGAAGCTTTCTTT,TRBV6-5,TRBJ1-1,TRBD1,NA
CASTLPLPGLCSYEQYF,TGTGCCAGCACCCTACCCCTCCCGGGACTGTGCTCCTACGAGCAGTACTTC,TRBV11-3,TRBJ2-7,NA,few
CASSFSGESQPQHF,TGTGCCAGCAGCTTTAGTGGGGAGAGTCAGCCCCAGCATTTT,TRBV5-5,TRBJ1-5,NA,NA
CASRIQGSNQPQHF,TGTGCCAGCAGGATACAGGGGAGCAATCAGCCCCAGCATTTT,TRBV28,TRBJ1-5,TRBD1,NA
CASRGPSRTEAFF,TGTGCCAGCAGGGGCCCTTCCCGGACTGAAGCTTTCTTT,TRBV6-5,TRBJ1-1,NA,NA
CASSLEGAMGRYTF,TGTGCCAGCAGCTTAGAAGGGGCGATGGGTCGCTACACCTTC,TRBV11-2,TRBJ1-2,NA,NA
CASSVGGTAGYGYTF,TGTGCCAGCAGCGTAGGGGGTACGGCAGGGTATGGCTACACCTTC,TRBV9,TRBJ1-2,NA,NA
CATRSSGRADTQYF,TGTGCCACCAGATCTAGCGGGAGGGCAGATACGCAGTATTTT,TRBV24-1,TRBJ2-3,TRBD2,few
CASSLVVRETQYF,TGTGCCAGCAGCTTAGTTGTTCGAGAGACCCAGTACTTC,TRBV11-2,TRBJ2-5,NA,NA
CASSEGLAGVEQFF,TGTGCCAGCAGCGAGGGGCTAGCGGGAGTCGAGCAGTTCTTC,TRBV2,TRBJ2-1,TRBD2,NA
CASGGTGGSNQPQHF,TGTGCCAGCGGGGGGACAGGGGGCAGTAATCAGCCCCAGCATTTT,TRBV9,TRBJ1-5,TRBD1,NA